This entry is about one T cell receptor beta chain. The junction departs from the called germline gene at one end, perhaps through a read error. This specimen belongs to a study of blood T cells in healthy people across ages. A sample-barcoded 5' primer and a J-beta primer mix were used in a second PCR of about 6 to 12 cycles. TCRdb ran MiXCR on the 5' RACE reads and lists one entry per CDR3 protein. The sample has approximately 790,000 distinct CDR3 sequences, 55% to 65% seen once. The CDR3 consists of 16 residues. The germline CDR1 and CDR2 sequences are KGHSH and LQKENI. The origin of this receptor is a man aged 30-40 years in good health. The gene calls are TRBV18 and TRBJ2-1; D is unclear. The sequenced sample was blood. CDR3 amino acids: CAGSPRGPSSYNEQFF. The CDR3 DNA sequence: TGTGCCGGCTCACCAAGAGGCCCGAGCTCCTACAATGAGCAGTTCTTC.